This TCR beta chain is from a study of cytomegalovirus exposure and HLA in healthy donors. In the PCR, 60 Vbeta and 13 Jbeta primers were used. The data were produced by immunoSEQ multiplex PCR, yet TCRdb's version contains in-frame clones alone and is incomplete. The table lists 150,000 to 200,000 clones, with roughly 1.3% in the top ten. The receptor comes from a woman aged 55-70 years in good health and CMV-seronegative. The specimen sequenced was PBMCs.

DNA for the CDR3: TGTGCCAGCAGCAGAGGAAAGGGGGACACTGAAGCTTTCTTT. It encodes CASSRGKGDTEAFF. This rearrangement joins TRBV6-5 to TRBJ1-1; weak D call: TRBD1 (6 bases). The germline V gene encodes CDR1 MNHEY and CDR2 SVGAGI. CDR3 size: 14 residues. V lost 6 bases to trimming and J lost 3 bases, with 14 bases between them.